This T cell receptor (beta chain) was sequenced during a study of identical twins. All donors comprised healthy Caucasians. TCRdb reprocessed the 5' RACE reads via MiXCR and lists one record per CDR3 protein. The sample has approximately 1.8 million distinct CDR3 sequences; 25% to 35% are singletons. This clonotype appeared a few times. Sequencing was carried out using cord blood. The TCR comes from a newborn girl in good health.

This CDR3 reads CASRKVGGASYEQYF. DNA for the CDR3: TGTGCCAGCAGAAAAGTGGGCGGGGCCTCCTACGAGCAGTACTTC. This chain links TRBV7-2 with TRBJ2-7; tentatively, D is TRBD2 (6 bases). CDR1 is SGHTA and CDR2 is FQGNSA in the germline V gene. The CDR3 extends over 15 amino acids. The germline V and J ends were trimmed by 6 bases and 0 bases, with 15 bases remaining between them.